This record covers a single T cell receptor beta chain. This sample was taken from a study of type 1 regulatory T cells. Study background: This in vitro CD4 product, T-allo10, is enriched for Tr1 cells and alloantigen-specific.

Germline values: CDR1 SGHAT, CDR2 FQNNGV. V was clipped by 5 bases and J by 4 bases; unmatched bases: 7. This CDR3 is built from 15 residues. MiXCR was run by TCRdb on the reads, yielding one entry per CDR3 protein. The data show 88,000 or so distinct CDR3 sequences, 25% to 40% seen once. This chain joins TRBV11-2 and TRBJ2-3; TRBD1 matches 9 bases. This receptor was identified in a human donor in good health. The sample comprised CD4+ T cells, either the whole sample or a sorted fraction (not recorded which). CDR3 DNA: TGTGCCAGCAGCACTTACAGGGGGCGCGCAGATACGCAGTATTTT. Its protein product is CASSTYRGRADTQYF. The variable domain in full, completed from reference TRBV11-2 and TRBJ2-3, reads EAGVAQSPRYKIIEKRQSVAFWCNPISGHATLYWYQQILGQGPKLLIQFQNNGVVDDSQLPKDRFSAERLKGVDSTLKIQPAKLEDSAVYLCASSTYRGRADTQYFGPGTRLTVL.